Sequencing of this TCR beta chain was carried out in a study of T cells in Graves' hyperthyroidism and ophthalmopathy. Amplification of TCR beta CDR3 regions used RNA as the template. The primer set for the first-round RT-PCR of the TCR CDR3 was HTBI. TCRdb independently ran MiXCR on the multiplex PCR reads; one entry per CDR3 protein. Of hundreds of thousands of distinct CDR3 sequences in the sample, under 20% were seen once. The CDR3 sequence is 16 residues long. V was pared by 0 bases and J by 1 base, with 3 bases of the junction left unmatched. The origin of this receptor is a woman aged 30 to 39 with Graves' hyperthyroidism. This chain joins TRBV12-3 or TRBV12-4 and TRBJ2-3; 8 nucleotides align to TRBD1. Sequenced sample: blood. The CDR3 region has the DNA TGTGCCAGCAGTTTAGCGACAGGGGCAGGCACAGATACGCAGTATTTT. Protein: CASSLATGAGTDTQYF.